Each of the 8 T cell receptor beta chains below was sequenced from the same sample in a study of CD8 T cells in ankylosing spondylitis. TCRdb re-derived calls from the 5' RACE reads in MiXCR, one entry per CDR3 protein. The sample includes roughly 120,000 distinct CDR3 sequences, about 6.5% of them seen just once. The sequenced sample was blood, either unsorted or a sorted T cell fraction (not recorded which). These receptor sequences come from a male donor with ankylosing spondylitis or in good health (not recorded which).

Many counts were recorded for this clonotype. The chain links TRBV27 to TRBJ2-5, with unresolved D. CDR1 is MNHEY and CDR2 is SMNVEV in the germline V gene (reference sequence). Trimming pared 4 bases from V and 4 bases from J, leaving 13 bases between. This CDR3 is built from 14 residues. The CDR3 region is CASSSYSQLETQYF. DNA of the CDR3: TGTGCCAGCAGTTCTTACAGCCAGTTAGAGACCCAGTACTTC.

This clonotype was seen at least ten times. The J gene is TRBJ1-1, the V gene TRBV29-1; 7 bases agree with TRBD1. The germline gives CDR1 SQVTM, CDR2 ANQGSEA. The V and J ends lost 3 bases and 0 bases, in that order; junction bases with no gene match: 1. The CDR3 extends over 13 amino acids. CDR3 sequence: CSVEGQLNTEAFF. The CDR3, as DNA: TGCAGCGTTGAGGGACAGCTGAACACTGAAGCTTTCTTT.

This clonotype was observed at least ten times. V gene TRBV7-9 combines with J gene TRBJ1-2; D perhaps matches TRBD1 (5 bases). Trimming stripped 5 bases from V and 3 bases from J, with 13 bases between. Germline assignment: CDR1 SEHNR and CDR2 FQNEAQ (reference sequence). This CDR3 contains 14 residues. The CDR3 nucleotides read TGTGCCAGCAGCCCAGACAGAGAATACTATGGCTACACCTTC. It yields the protein CASSPDREYYGYTF.

This clonotype was seen many times. The chain couples TRBV7-2 to TRBJ2-7; 7 positions agree with TRBD1. The CDR3 consists of 16 residues. V gave up 5 bases and J gave up 6 bases; unmatched junction bases: 16. Germline V gives CDR1 SGHTA, CDR2 FQGNSA. The CDR3, as DNA: TGTGCCAGCAGCCCTACTAACAGGGGAACGGGGAGCGAGCAGTACTTC. It encodes CASSPTNRGTGSEQYF.

This clonotype showed up many times. The V gene is TRBV15, the J gene TRBJ1-1; the D is unclear. This CDR3 contains 12 residues. CDR1 is LNHNV and CDR2 is YYDKDF in the germline V gene (reference sequence). With 3 bases removed from V and 6 bases from J, the gap between germline ends came to 8 bases. The CDR3 DNA reads TGTGCCACCAGCAGCCTAGTATCTGAAGCTTTCTTT. Its translation: CATSSLVSEAFF. Combining the CDR3 with reference TRBV15 and TRBJ1-1 gives the whole variable domain DAMVIQNPRYQVTQFGKPVTLSCSQTLNHNVMYWYQQKSSQAPKLLFHYYDKDFNNEADTPDNFQSRRPNTSFCFLDIRSPGLGDTAMYLCATSSLVSEAFFGQGTRLTVV.

Many counts were recorded for this clonotype. The chain has TRBV18 and TRBJ1-4; D not certain. This CDR3 spans 14 amino acids. The germline V gene encodes CDR1 KGHSH and CDR2 LQKENI. V lost 2 bases and J lost 7, with 11 bases in between. CDR3 sequence: CASSPSSATEKLFF. DNA of the CDR3: TGTGCCAGCTCACCATCCTCGGCGACTGAAAAACTGTTTTTT.

This clonotype was seen repeatedly, ten times or more. The chain employs TRBV7-2 and TRBJ1-6; D remains unclear. The V end lost 4 bases, the J end lost 9 bases, and 16 bases lay between the germline ends. This CDR3 is built from 15 residues. Germline loops: CDR1 SGHTA, CDR2 FQGNSA. The CDR3 reads CASSSPGFGGSPLHF. Written as DNA, the CDR3 is TGTGCCAGCAGCTCGCCGGGATTCGGAGGTTCACCCCTCCACTTT.

This clonotype was observed many times. V gene TRBV20-1 combines with J gene TRBJ2-5; TRBD2 matches 13 bases. CDR1 is DFQATT, CDR2 SNEGSKA, per germline (reference sequence). J was trimmed by 4 bases and V by 8 bases; bases with no gene match: 4. CDR3 size: 13 residues. CDR3 DNA: TGCAGTCAACTAGCGGGAGGGCGAGAGACCCAGTACTTC. It translates to CSQLAGGRETQYF.